This T cell receptor (beta chain) is from a study of early T cells in non-severe SARS-CoV-2 infection. As for the study in general: Chains were unpaired, as sequencing was done on bulk RNA from unsorted whole blood. Study-level points and caveats: Matching against VDJdb likely underestimated virus-specific expansions, favoring anti-spike CD8.

cDNA molecules, individually, were tagged with unique molecular identifiers. TCRdb ran MiXCR on the 5' RACE reads and lists one entry per CDR3 protein. The sample yields tens of thousands of distinct CDR3 sequences, more than 7.5% seen once. This CDR3 contains 17 residues. Germline CDR1 and CDR2: MGHDK and SYGVNS. With 8 bases removed from V and 0 bases from J, the gap between germline ends came to 22 bases. This clonotype was detected a few times. Its antigen is unidentified. J is TRBJ1-1 and V is TRBV25-1; the D gene is possibly TRBD1 (6 bases). Specimen: whole blood. This TCR was sampled from an adult who was a healthcare worker with PCR-confirmed SARS-CoV-2 infection or an uninfected control (not recorded which). The CDR3 nucleotides are TGTGCCAGCGCCCGGGGGGCGGGCATTAGCATGAACACTGAAGCTTTCTTT. It is translated as CASARGAGISMNTEAFF.